This is a list of T cell receptor beta chains from one sample in a study of T cell changes during pregnancy in multiple sclerosis. Using immunoSEQ multiplex PCR, the repertoire was profiled, and TCRdb retains in-frame clones only, with some absent. This sample has over 90,000 clones, with about 93% found just once. This specimen was peripheral blood, taken after pregnancy. These TCRs come from a female donor with multiple sclerosis, enrolled in a pregnancy study. CDR3s include the opening cysteine and the closing phenylalanine or tryptophan. Each record gives: clone size, D gene, J gene, V gene, CDR3 DNA, CDR3 protein. D genes are given only for firm matches. Size tells how often a clone was seen (once, few, many) or the class of an expanded clone, and some rows leave it out.

clone size: .; D gene: .; J gene: TRBJ1-1; V gene: TRBV6-1; CDR3 DNA: TGTGCCAGCAGTGCTAGTCTTAACACTGAAGCTTTCTTT; CDR3 protein: CASSASLNTEAFF
clone size: .; D gene: TRBD1; J gene: TRBJ1-5; V gene: TRBV6-1; CDR3 DNA: TGTGCCAGCAGGGTGACAGGGGATGATCAGCCCCAGCATTTT; CDR3 protein: CASRVTGDDQPQHF
clone size: .; D gene: TRBD1; J gene: TRBJ2-1; V gene: TRBV9; CDR3 DNA: TGTGCCAGCAGCTCAGAAGGGGGCGCGGGCAATGAGCAGTTCTTC; CDR3 protein: CASSSEGGAGNEQFF
clone size: .; D gene: TRBD2; J gene: TRBJ2-1; V gene: TRBV15; CDR3 DNA: TGTGCCACCAGCAGAGACACCGCCAGCGGGAGTAACAATGAGCAGTTCTTC; CDR3 protein: CATSRDTASGSNNEQFF
clone size: .; D gene: TRBD1; J gene: TRBJ2-7; V gene: TRBV7-2; CDR3 DNA: TGTGCCAGCAGCTCAAGGACAGGGCTCTCCTACGAGCAGTACTTC; CDR3 protein: CASSSRTGLSYEQYF
clone size: .; D gene: TRBD2; J gene: TRBJ2-1; V gene: TRBV4-3; CDR3 DNA: TGCGCCAGCAGCCAACGCCCCACTAGCGGGAGTATCGACAATGAGCAGTTCTTC; CDR3 protein: CASSQRPTSGSIDNEQFF
clone size: .; D gene: TRBD2; J gene: TRBJ2-7; V gene: TRBV6-1; CDR3 DNA: TGTGCCAGCAGCGAGGGAGCGGGAGGAACCTACGAGCAGTACTTC; CDR3 protein: CASSEGAGGTYEQYF
clone size: once; D gene: .; J gene: TRBJ2-1; V gene: TRBV10-3; CDR3 DNA: TGTGCCATCAGTAATCAGGTCCCCTACAATGAGCAGTTCTTC; CDR3 protein: CAISNQVPYNEQFF
clone size: .; D gene: TRBD1; J gene: TRBJ2-1; V gene: TRBV5-1; CDR3 DNA: TGCGCCAGCAGCACGGACAGGGGGCAGAATGAGCAGTTCTTC; CDR3 protein: CASSTDRGQNEQFF
clone size: few; D gene: .; J gene: TRBJ2-5; V gene: TRBV5-1; CDR3 DNA: TGCGCCAGCAGGAGGGCGGCGGGAGAGACCCAGTACTTC; CDR3 protein: CASRRAAGETQYF
clone size: .; D gene: .; J gene: TRBJ1-2; V gene: TRBV4-1; CDR3 DNA: TGCGCCAGCAGCCAAAAGACAGGCTATGGCTACACCTTC; CDR3 protein: CASSQKTGYGYTF
clone size: .; D gene: .; J gene: TRBJ2-3; V gene: TRBV19; CDR3 DNA: TGTGCCAGTAGTATAGGGCGGGGTACCGACGGAGATACGCAGTATTTT; CDR3 protein: CASSIGRGTDGDTQYF
clone size: .; D gene: .; J gene: TRBJ1-1; V gene: TRBV13; CDR3 DNA: TGTGCCAGCAGCACACGACAGGCCAAGACTGAAGCTTTCTTT; CDR3 protein: CASSTRQAKTEAFF
clone size: .; D gene: .; J gene: TRBJ2-1; V gene: TRBV28; CDR3 DNA: TGTGCCAGCAGTTTAGTCATTGGCGGCTACAATGAGCAGTTCTTC; CDR3 protein: CASSLVIGGYNEQFF
clone size: .; D gene: TRBD1; J gene: TRBJ1-4; V gene: TRBV7-8; CDR3 DNA: TGTGCCAGCAGCCCGGACAGGGATAATGAAAAACTGTTTTTT; CDR3 protein: CASSPDRDNEKLFF
clone size: .; D gene: .; J gene: TRBJ2-6; V gene: TRBV12-5; CDR3 DNA: TGTGCTAGTGGTTTGAGTCTCCAGGGGATCAGCGTCCTGACTTTC; CDR3 protein: CASGLSLQGISVLTF
clone size: once; D gene: .; J gene: TRBJ1-2; V gene: TRBV19; CDR3 DNA: TGTGCCAGTAGTATCGGTCCAGGGGCCAACTATGGCTACACCTTC; CDR3 protein: CASSIGPGANYGYTF
clone size: .; D gene: .; J gene: TRBJ1-2; V gene: TRBV6-1; CDR3 DNA: TGTGCCAGCAGTGAACCGGGAAGGCTCAACTATGGCTACACCTTC; CDR3 protein: CASSEPGRLNYGYTF
clone size: .; D gene: TRBD1; J gene: TRBJ2-3; V gene: TRBV5-1; CDR3 DNA: TGCGCCAGCAGCACAACGGGACAGGGTAGGGCTACGCAGTATTTT; CDR3 protein: CASSTTGQGRATQYF
clone size: .; D gene: TRBD2; J gene: TRBJ2-2; V gene: TRBV6-4; CDR3 DNA: TGTGCCAGCAGTGCGAGCGGGAGCGGGTACACCGGGGAGCTGTTTTTT; CDR3 protein: CASSASGSGYTGELFF